These 24 T cell receptor beta chains were all obtained from the same sample, sequenced in a study of cytomegalovirus exposure and HLA in healthy donors. The PCR ran on 60 Vbeta and 13 Jbeta primers. This table comes from immunoSEQ multiplex PCR, and its TCRdb copy is limited to in-frame clones, with some not included. The sample includes fewer than 200,000 clones, approximately 81% of them seen just once. Sequencing was done on a sample of PBMCs. The receptors were sampled from a man aged 18-30 years in good health and CMV-seropositive.

This clone has only a few counts. This chain uses TRBV2 with TRBJ2-5; D uncertain. The germline V and J ends were trimmed by 4 bases and 1 base, with 16 bases remaining between them. Germline lookup yields CDR1 SNHLY and CDR2 FYNNEI. This CDR3 has 16 residues. The CDR3 DNA reads TGTGCCAGCAGTGGACCCTCCAGGAAGGTCCAAGAGACCCAGTACTTC. Encoded protein: CASSGPSRKVQETQYF. The full variable domain, its missing parts supplied by reference TRBV2 and TRBJ2-5, is EPEVTQTPSHQVTQMGQEVILRCVPISNHLYFYWYRQILGQKVEFLVSFYNNEISEKSEIFDDQFSVERPDGSNFTLKIRSTKLEDSAMYFCASSGPSRKVQETQYFGPGTRLLVL.

V gene TRBV7-2 combines with J gene TRBJ2-7, with a weak D call TRBD1 (6 bases). CDR3 length: 14 residues. V lost 4 bases, J lost 3 bases, and 13 bases lay in between. Germline CDR1 and CDR2: SGHTA and FQGNSA. The DNA of the CDR3 is TGTGCCAGCAGCTCCGCTCCAGGGGTCTACGAGCAGTACTTC. This codes for CASSSAPGVYEQYF.

The chain couples TRBV9 to TRBJ2-3; TRBD2 is a possible D gene (6 bases). V lost 2 bases and J 2 bases, leaving 9 bases between the germline ends. CDR3 length: 14 amino acids. Per germline, CDR1 SGDLS and CDR2 YYNGEE. CDR3 DNA sequence: TGTGCCAGCAGCGTGTCGGGAGCCACAGATACGCAGTATTTT. Amino acids: CASSVSGATDTQYF.

The V call is TRBV9, the J call TRBJ2-5, with 7 bases identical to TRBD2. Germline V gives CDR1 SGDLS, CDR2 YYNGEE. The CDR3 runs to 18 residues. V lost 0 bases to trimming and J lost 4 bases; unmatched junction nucleotides: 15. The CDR3 loop is CASSVAPAGLGSAETQYF. In DNA form, the CDR3 reads TGTGCCAGCAGCGTAGCTCCGGCAGGACTAGGGTCGGCAGAGACCCAGTACTTC.

The chain joins TRBV15 to TRBJ2-7; 8 nucleotides line up with TRBD1. The J segment lost 5 bases and the V segment lost 5 bases, leaving 11 bases of the junction unmatched. There are 15 residues in the CDR3. Germline CDR1 reads LNHNV; CDR2 reads YYDKDF (reference sequence). CDR3 protein: CATSPDRGVNDEQYF. CDR3 in DNA: TGTGCCACCAGCCCCGACAGGGGTGTAAACGACGAGCAGTACTTC.

The rearrangement joins TRBV18 to TRBJ1-1; D not resolved. There are 13 residues in the CDR3. V was cut by 3 bases and J by 9 bases, with 14 bases left in between. Germline lookup yields CDR1 KGHSH and CDR2 LQKENI. Written as DNA, the CDR3 is TGTGCCAGCTCACCGAACTTGGGAGAAAAAGCTTTCTTT. This translates into CASSPNLGEKAFF.

The chain employs TRBV6-5 and TRBJ1-2, with 7 bases aligning to TRBD1. Germline trimming cut 6 bases from V and 3 bases from J; bases unmatched to any gene: 7. The CDR3 has 14 residues. Germline CDR1 reads MNHEY; CDR2 reads SVGAGI. The CDR3 bases are TGTGCCAGCAGGGACAGGTTTATTTACTATGGCTACACCTTC. Protein sequence: CASRDRFIYYGYTF.

The chain recombines TRBV7-9 with TRBJ2-3; 7 bases align to TRBD2. Germline values: CDR1 SEHNR, CDR2 FQNEAQ (reference sequence). This CDR3 is 14 amino acids long. V gave up 5 bases and J gave up 2 bases; unmatched junction bases: 4. CDR3: CASSISGTTDTQYF. The DNA of the CDR3 is TGTGCCAGCAGCATAAGCGGGACCACAGATACGCAGTATTTT.

This clone was seen only once. The V and J genes are TRBV7-8 and TRBJ2-2; a weak D match, TRBD1 (5 bases). The CDR3 extends over 17 amino acids. Germline V gene sequence: CDR1 SGHVS, CDR2 FQNEAQ. Trimming took 0 bases from V and 7 from J, leaving 18 bases between them. The CDR3 reads CASSLAWGRWDGGELFF. The CDR3 DNA reads as TGTGCCAGCAGCTTAGCATGGGGCAGGTGGGATGGCGGGGAGCTGTTTTTT. The full variable domain, completed using reference TRBV7-8 and TRBJ2-2, is GAGVSQSPRYKVAKRGQDVALRCDPISGHVSLFWYQQALGQGPEFLTYFQNEAQLDKSGLPSDRFFAERPEGSVSTLKIQRTQQEDSAVYLCASSLAWGRWDGGELFFGEGSRLTVL.

The rearrangement joins TRBV27 to TRBJ1-6; no firm D call. CDR1 and CDR2 from the germline V gene are MNHEY and SMNVEV (reference sequence). V was clipped by 3 bases and J by 9 bases, with 9 bases between them. The CDR3 runs 13 residues. The CDR3 loop reads CASSFGFGSPLHF. CDR3 in DNA: TGTGCCAGCAGTTTTGGTTTCGGTTCACCCCTCCACTTT.

This chain links TRBV7-2 with TRBJ2-5, with a weak D call TRBD1 (5 bases). The CDR3 is 17 amino acids. With 1 base removed from V and 2 bases from J, the gap between germline ends came to 17 bases. Germline V gene lookup returns CDR1 SGHTA and CDR2 FQGNSA. The CDR3 coding sequence is TGTGCCAGCAGCTTAGTACCCCCGGCGACAGATCAAGAGACCCAGTACTTC. Protein sequence: CASSLVPPATDQETQYF. The full variable domain, its missing parts supplied by reference TRBV7-2 and TRBJ2-5, is GAGVSQSPSNKVTEKGKDVELRCDPISGHTALYWYRQSLGQGLEFLIYFQGNSAPDKSGLPSDRFSAERTGGSVSTLTIQRTQQEDSAVYLCASSLVPPATDQETQYFGPGTRLLVL.

The chain employs TRBV4-3 and TRBJ2-5; TRBD2 matches 12 bases. With 4 bases clipped from V and 1 base from J, the junction kept 4 bases outside the gene matches. This CDR3 region has 16 residues. Germline CDR1 reads LGHNA; CDR2 reads YSLEER. CDR3 coding DNA: TGCGCCAGCAGCCGTGGGACTAGCGGGCTCCAAGAGACCCAGTACTTC. Residues: CASSRGTSGLQETQYF.

J is TRBJ2-7 and V is TRBV11-2, with TRBD2 matching 8 bases. Germline CDR1 is SGHAT and CDR2 is FQNNGV. Trimming took 5 bases from V and 1 from J; bases not matched to a gene: 10. CDR3 length equals 16 residues. The CDR3 here is CASSPGVSGVSYEQYF. The CDR3 DNA follows: TGTGCCAGCAGCCCGGGGGTTAGCGGGGTATCCTACGAGCAGTACTTC.

This clone was observed a few times. The chain uses TRBV10-3 and TRBJ1-3, with D possibly being TRBD1 (5 bases). Trimming cost V 0 bases and J 2 bases, with 5 bases left between them. The CDR3 runs 14 residues. Germline V gene data show CDR1 as ENHRY and CDR2 as SYGVKD. CDR3: CAISESRAGNTIYF. DNA of the CDR3: TGTGCCATCAGTGAGTCCAGGGCTGGAAACACCATATATTTT.

V is TRBV5-1 and J is TRBJ2-6; D ambiguous. The V end lost 5 bases, the J end lost 0 bases, and 9 bases lay between the germline ends. Germline CDR1 reads SGHRS; CDR2 reads YFSETQ. The CDR3 covers 15 residues. The CDR3 DNA is TGCGCCAGCAGTTTAGACTTCTCTGGGGCCAACGTCCTGACTTTC. Protein product: CASSLDFSGANVLTF.

This sequence joins TRBV2 and TRBJ1-5, with 7 bases that match TRBD1. This CDR3 is built from 14 residues. Germline CDR1 reads SNHLY; CDR2 reads FYNNEI. The V and J ends lost 4 bases and 7 bases, in that order; junction bases with no gene match: 7. CDR3 sequence (DNA): TGTGCCAGCAGTGGAGACAGGGTACGCCAGCCCCAGCATTTT. Translation: CASSGDRVRQPQHF. The full variable domain, in which reference TRBV2 and TRBJ1-5 provide the parts outside the CDR3, is EPEVTQTPSHQVTQMGQEVILRCVPISNHLYFYWYRQILGQKVEFLVSFYNNEISEKSEIFDDQFSVERPDGSNFTLKIRSTKLEDSAMYFCASSGDRVRQPQHFGDGTRLSIL.

This chain joins TRBV7-6 and TRBJ1-2; D unresolved. This CDR3 has 13 amino acids. Germline lookup yields CDR1 SGHVS and CDR2 FNYEAQ. V lost 4 bases and J 6 bases, leaving 12 bases between the germline ends. Here the CDR3 DNA reads TGTGCCAGCAGCTCTCCTCAGGATAATGGCTACACCTTC. Translation gives CASSSPQDNGYTF.

The chain couples TRBV15 to TRBJ1-2; a possible D gene is TRBD1 (6 bases). CDR3 length: 16 residues. Per the germline V gene, CDR1 is LNHNV and CDR2 is YYDKDF (reference sequence). Trimming cost V 2 bases and J 1 base, with 14 bases left between them. CDR3: CATSRSSKGDNYGYTF. Here the CDR3 DNA reads TGTGCCACCAGCAGAAGTAGTAAGGGGGATAACTATGGCTACACCTTC.

The chain has TRBV5-6 and TRBJ1-6, with D possibly matching TRBD1 (6 bases). The V gene's germline CDR1 is SGHDT and CDR2 YYEEEE. This CDR3 is 16 amino acids long. Deletions cut 4 bases from V and 5 bases from J, with 16 bases between. The CDR3 spells CASSPRWGLDNSPLHF. DNA of the CDR3: TGTGCCAGCAGCCCGAGATGGGGGCTCGATAATTCACCCCTCCACTTT.

As for this clone: One end of the junction does not line up with germline, which may come from a read error. This sequence joins TRBV6-5 and TRBJ2-6, with D possibly matching TRBD1 (5 bases). CDR1 is MNHEY, CDR2 SVGAGI, per germline. This CDR3 is built from 14 residues. Written as DNA, the CDR3 is TGTGCCAGCAAAACCCCTCCTGGGGCCAACGGCCTGACTTTC. It is translated as CASKTPPGANGLTF.

On this clone itself: Since no conserved phenylalanine or tryptophan closes the CDR3, a read error is the likely cause. The chain joins TRBV2 to TRBJ1-2; weak D call: TRBD1 (6 bases). V lost 11 bases and J lost 8, with 15 bases in between. In germline, CDR1 is SNHLY, CDR2 FYNNEI. This CDR3 has 11 residues. The CDR3 here is CASEGGGGYTL. In DNA, the CDR3 is TGTGCCTCGGAGGGGGGCGGGGGCTACACCCTC.

The V call is TRBV5-1, the J call TRBJ2-1, with 7 bases aligning to TRBD2. V was pared by 4 bases and J by 6 bases, with 7 bases of the junction left unmatched. The CDR3 runs to 14 residues. Germline V CDR1 and CDR2: SGHRS, YFSETQ. The CDR3: CASSPLADANEQFF. The CDR3 bases are TGCGCCAGCAGCCCTCTAGCGGATGCCAATGAGCAGTTCTTC.

The chain uses TRBV6-5 and TRBJ1-2; D might be TRBD1 (5 bases). V lost 0 bases and J lost 10, with 9 bases in between. The germline CDR1 and CDR2 sequences are MNHEY and SVGAGI. This CDR3 has 12 amino acids. The CDR3 reads CASSYSGVVYTF. DNA of the CDR3: TGTGCCAGCAGTTACTCAGGGGTTGTCTACACCTTC.

About this clone itself: Other DNA sequences in this sample translate to the same CDR3. The chain uses TRBV5-1 and TRBJ2-3; a weak D match, TRBD2 (6 bases). V gave up 3 bases and J gave up 0 bases, with 14 bases separating them. Germline V gene lookup returns CDR1 SGHRS and CDR2 YFSETQ. There are 16 residues in the CDR3. The CDR3, as DNA: TGCGCCAGCAGCTGGATGACGGGGACTAGCACAGATACGCAGTATTTT. Amino acids: CASSWMTGTSTDTQYF. Full variable domain (remainder filled in from reference TRBV5-1 and TRBJ2-3): KAGVTQTPRYLIKTRGQQVTLSCSPISGHRSVSWYQQTPGQGLQFLFEYFSETQRNKGNFPGRFSGRQFSNSRSEMNVSTLELGDSALYLCASSWMTGTSTDTQYFGPGTRLTVL.